One and the same sample provided the 16 T cell receptor beta chains below, sequenced in a study of T cell responses to AZD1222 COVID-19 vaccine (dated by TCRdb to the early 2020s). Library preparation used the immunoSEQ multiplex PCR assay. The immuneACCESS repertoire file appears here via TCRdb, limited to in-frame rearrangements. These files lack a portion of the clones; in checked studies, under half of the deficit traces to unresolved V genes, and the cause of the others is not known. In all, the sample holds some 120,000 clones, and around 90% of those were seen once. Roughly 5.7% of the sample rests with the top ten. According to the study, the label for this sample's time point signals: about 28 days (+/-7) after the second vaccine dose. The specimen comprised peripheral blood, sampled 28 days after the second AZD1222 dose. All receptors derive from an adult who received the AZD1222 COVID-19 vaccine.

V gene TRBV27 combines with J gene TRBJ1-4, with D hard to call. V was trimmed by 3 bases and J by 0 bases, leaving 11 bases between them. Germline V lookup: CDR1 MNHEY, CDR2 SMNVEV (reference sequence). This CDR3 has 16 residues. CDR3 bases: TGTGCCAGCAGTTTCGAAATGAGGGCAACTAATGAAAAACTGTTTTTT. This translates into CASSFEMRATNEKLFF.

This clone was seen more than once but under ten times. Here the CDR3 reads CASSLSTVGKLFF. The CDR3, as DNA: TGTGCCAGCAGTTTATCTACAGTCGGAAAACTGTTTTTT. The chain links TRBV27 to TRBJ1-4; D remains unclear. In germline, CDR1 is MNHEY, CDR2 SMNVEV (reference sequence). The CDR3 runs 13 residues. V lost 0 bases, J lost 10 bases, and 9 bases lay in between.

As to this clone: One junction end disagrees with the germline gene, perhaps due to a read error. The V gene is TRBV4-1, the J gene TRBJ1-6, with D possibly TRBD1 on 5 matching bases. The CDR3 is made up of 15 amino acids. Germline CDR1 and CDR2: MGHRA and YSYEKL. The CDR3 protein is CASSQGQGNNSPLYF. DNA of the CDR3: TGCGCCAGCAGCCAAGGGCAGGGAAATAATTCACCCCTCTACTTT.

The rearrangement links TRBV28 to TRBJ2-3; TRBD2 matches at 11 bases. V lost 1 base and J lost 4; bases outside the gene matches: 4. CDR3 size: 16 residues. CDR1 is MDHEN and CDR2 is SYDVKM in the germline V gene. The CDR3 DNA is TGTGCCAGCAGTTTATTCCTAGCGGGAGGCTCAGATACGCAGTATTTT. Residues: CASSLFLAGGSDTQYF.

The rearrangement uses TRBV15 and TRBJ2-1, with a weak D call TRBD1 (5 bases). Germline V lookup: CDR1 LNHNV, CDR2 YYDKDF (reference sequence). The CDR3 has 15 residues. The V end lost 1 base, the J end lost 0 bases, and 7 bases lay between the germline ends. The CDR3 bases are TGTGCCACCAGCAGAGGGGGCCCCTCCTACAATGAGCAGTTCTTC. It specifies CATSRGGPSYNEQFF.

In this sample, this clone turned up a few times. The CDR3 region has the DNA TGTGCCAGCAGCATGGGACAGAACTCCTACGAGCAGTACTTC. Protein product: CASSMGQNSYEQYF. The chain combines TRBV11-1 with TRBJ2-7; 7 nucleotides agree with TRBD1. The CDR3 consists of 14 residues. Germline-derived CDR1 and CDR2 are SGHAT and FQDESV (reference sequence). J was trimmed by 0 bases and V by 5 bases; bases with no gene match: 4.

The rearrangement joins TRBV24-1 to TRBJ2-7, with TRBD2 identical over 8 bases. Matching the DNA end better, TRBJ2-1 makes the J call doubtful. The CDR3 is 14 residues long. Germline CDR1 and CDR2: KGHDR and SFDVKD. This CDR3 reads CATSDPGLENEQFF. The CDR3 DNA is TGTGCCACCAGTGATCCGGGACTAGAGAATGAGCAGTTCTTC.

CDR3 coding DNA: TGTGCCAGCAGCTTGCTCGGAAACTATGGCTACACCTTC. This codes for CASSLLGNYGYTF. The chain carries TRBV5-8 and TRBJ1-2, with no clear D. The germline CDR1 and CDR2 sequences are SGHTS and YDEGEE. This CDR3 is 13 amino acids long. Deletions cut 1 base from V and 2 bases from J, with 6 bases between.

A single count supports this clone. The V gene is TRBV29-1, the J gene TRBJ1-6; TRBD1 matches at 11 bases. This CDR3 is built from 14 residues. Per the germline V gene, CDR1 is SQVTM and CDR2 is ANQGSEA. J gave up 7 bases and V 4 bases, and 3 bases lay outside the gene matches. This CDR3 reads CSVADRGRNSPLHF. CDR3 nucleotides: TGCAGCGTTGCGGACAGGGGGCGGAATTCACCCCTCCACTTT.

The chain carries TRBV6-6 and TRBJ1-5, with TRBD1 identical over 11 bases. Looked up from germline, CDR1 is MNHNY and CDR2 is SVGAGI (reference sequence). The V segment lost 5 bases and the J segment 1 base; nucleotides outside the gene matches: 7. The CDR3 runs 17 residues. The CDR3 spells CASSPRTGGMSNQPQHF. The CDR3 DNA reads TGTGCCAGCAGTCCTAGGACAGGGGGCATGAGCAATCAGCCCCAGCATTTT.

The table lists this clone with a count of one. The chain is built from TRBV12-5 and TRBJ1-5; the D is unclear. Between the trimmed V and J ends, which lost 0 bases and 13 bases, there was a span of 13 bases. Germline V gene sequence: CDR1 LGHNT, CDR2 FRNRAP. The CDR3 is made up of 13 amino acids. This CDR3 is CASGLVGAASQHF. The CDR3 nucleotides are TGTGCTAGTGGTTTGGTAGGTGCGGCCTCGCAGCATTTT.

The chain recombines TRBV7-8 with TRBJ1-6; D might be TRBD1 (6 bases). The V end lost 5 bases, the J end lost 2 bases, and 16 bases lay between the germline ends. The CDR3 loop spans 17 amino acids. CDR1 is SGHVS, CDR2 FQNEAQ, per germline. CDR3 loop: CASSPGGAKAYNSPLHF. The CDR3 bases are TGTGCCAGCAGCCCCGGGGGCGCTAAGGCCTATAATTCACCCCTCCACTTT.

The chain employs TRBV18 and TRBJ2-7, with TRBD2 matching over 10 bases. CDR3 length: 16 amino acids. V shed 3 bases, J shed 1 base, and the junction held 6 bases outside the gene matches. CDR1 and CDR2 (germline): KGHSH, LQKENI. The chain's CDR3 is CASSPQAGGVSYEQYF. The CDR3 nucleotides are TGTGCCAGCTCACCCCAAGCGGGAGGGGTGTCCTACGAGCAGTACTTC.

The gene calls are TRBV7-3 and TRBJ2-7, with 10 bases lining up with TRBD1. CDR3 length: 15 amino acids. J gave up 4 bases and V 3 bases, and 6 bases lay outside the gene matches. Looked up from germline, CDR1 is SGHTA and CDR2 is FQGTGA. The CDR3 protein is CASSFSGTGDYEQYF. CDR3 coding DNA: TGTGCCAGCAGCTTTTCCGGGACAGGGGATTACGAGCAGTACTTC.

The chain carries TRBV30 and TRBJ2-1, with TRBD2 matching 8 bases. This CDR3 region has 17 residues. Germline V gene sequence: CDR1 GTSNPN, CDR2 SVGIG (reference sequence). J was trimmed by 2 bases and V by 0 bases; bases with no gene match: 9. The CDR3 nucleotides are TGTGCCTGGAGTGTAAAGGGGGGCGGGAGGACCTACAATGAGCAGTTCTTC. Encoded protein: CAWSVKGGGRTYNEQFF.

This chain joins TRBV30 and TRBJ2-2; D is perhaps TRBD1 (5 bases). This CDR3 region has 16 residues. Germline V gene sequence: CDR1 GTSNPN, CDR2 SVGIG (reference sequence). Between the trimmed V and J ends, which lost 5 bases and 4 bases, there was a span of 20 bases. CDR3 residues: CAWAPGYASFTGELFF. CDR3 nucleotides: TGTGCCTGGGCCCCAGGGTATGCTAGTTTCACCGGGGAGCTGTTTTTT.